This passage covers 5 T cell receptor beta chains from one sample sequenced in a study of PD-1 blockade in classical Hodgkin lymphoma. The repertoire was sequenced with immunoSEQ multiplex PCR; TCRdb's copy has only in-frame clones and lacks some. The table lists about 27,000 clones, 85% to 90% of them singletons. Time point defined: cycle 4 day 1 (C4D1), after five to seven weeks of nivolumab. Following autologous stem cell transplantation, relapse occurred in every patient, and exposure to brentuximab vedotin varied. The study purified CD4+ T cells from thawed PBMCs using magnetic negative selection. Sample: CD4+ T cells from blood, taken before the fourth cycle of nivolumab. The receptors were sampled from a human donor with classical Hodgkin lymphoma.

This chain uses TRBV11-2 with TRBJ1-1; D remains ambiguous. The CDR3 length is 14 residues. CDR1 and CDR2 from the germline V gene are SGHAT and FQNNGV. V lost 0 bases, J lost 1 base, and 6 bases lay in between. CDR3 nucleotide sequence: TGTGCCAGCAGCTTAGACACTGGGAACACTGAAGCTTTCTTT. Translated: CASSLDTGNTEAFF.

V gene TRBV5-1 combines with J gene TRBJ2-1; D is ambiguous. The CDR3 runs to 14 residues. Germline-derived CDR1 and CDR2 are SGHRS and YFSETQ. Trimming left V 4 bases short and J 9 bases short, with 17 bases between. The CDR3 loop reads CASSQRTPLLEQFF. The DNA for the CDR3 is TGCGCCAGCAGCCAGAGGACGCCCCTCCTTGAGCAGTTCTTC.

This clone has just a few counts. CDR3: CASSSGQANEKLFF. CDR3 sequence (DNA): TGTGCCAGCAGTTCCGGACAGGCCAATGAAAAACTGTTTTTT. The chain is built from TRBV6-6 and TRBJ1-4, with 7 bases identical to TRBD1. The length of the CDR3 is 14 residues. J lost 5 bases, V lost 4 bases, and 4 bases had no gene match. Germline V gives CDR1 MNHNY, CDR2 SVGAGI (reference sequence).

This chain uses TRBV28 with TRBJ1-2, with D maybe TRBD1 (6 bases). Germline values: CDR1 MDHEN, CDR2 SYDVKM. The CDR3 consists of 14 residues. Deletions cut 3 bases from V and 5 bases from J, with 13 bases between. Here the CDR3 DNA reads TGTGCCAGCAGTTTCGACAACAGGGATTATGGCTACACCTTC. This codes for CASSFDNRDYGYTF.

For the CDR3, the DNA is TGCGCCAGCAGCCAGGATGAAGGACAGTCTTACAATGAGCAGTTCTTC. Protein product: CASSQDEGQSYNEQFF. This chain links TRBV4-1 with TRBJ2-1; D possibly corresponds to TRBD1 (6 bases). Trimming took 3 bases from V and 4 from J, leaving 16 bases between them. This CDR3 is built from 16 residues. From germline, CDR1 is MGHRA and CDR2 YSYEKL.